Listed below are T cell receptor beta chains from one sample, sequenced in a study of a mutant IDH1 vaccine in newly diagnosed glioma. Their antigens are not known. Profiled with immunoSEQ multiplex PCR; TCRdb holds only in-frame clones, not every one. The sample includes about 29,000 clones, around three quarters of them seen just once. Source: PBMCs, taken from a glioma patient whose treatment included an IDH1 peptide vaccine. The source is a man aged 45-65 years with glioma. Each CDR3 is given with its conserved first and last residue.

V	J	CDR3
TRBV20-1	TRBJ2-1	CSARVNNEQFF
TRBV6-5	TRBJ1-5	CASSYAKHGQPQHF
TRBV7-8	TRBJ1-3	CASGTGPGNTIYF
TRBV11-2	TRBJ2-1	CASSLDNEQFF
TRBV11-3	TRBJ2-2	CASSLGSGELFF
TRBV2	TRBJ2-7	CASRIGAEQYF
TRBV4-1	TRBJ1-1	CASSNTPGMNTEAFF
TRBV7-6	TRBJ2-2	CASSFVGTDSNTGELFF
TRBV13	TRBJ2-7	CASSLAAGGSYEQYF
TRBV19	TRBJ2-3	CASRHREGMDTQYF
TRBV29-1	TRBJ1-2	CSVKGGDYGYTF
TRBV6-1	TRBJ1-1	CASILDRVNTEAFF
TRBV29-1	TRBJ2-3	CSVLAGGRDTQYF
TRBV5-1	TRBJ2-7	CAIYGQAGYEQYF
TRBV6-1	TRBJ1-1	CASSPSLGTEAFF
TRBV7-9	TRBJ2-1	CASSPLTSSSYNEQFF
TRBV2	TRBJ2-1	CASSSGGSYNEQFF
TRBV5-1	TRBJ2-1	CASSLESGARNEQFF
TRBV19	TRBJ1-3	CASSIRTGSGNTIYF
TRBV7-8	TRBJ2-1	CASSPRYEQFF
TRBV2	TRBJ1-4	CASSESEKLFF
TRBV11-3	TRBJ2-1	CASSLMAVSFNEQFF
TRBV5-1	TRBJ1-4	CASSLSQTNEKLFF
TRBV2	TRBJ1-1	CASTGSRAGGNTEAFF
TRBV9	TRBJ2-7	CASSPPGLAGAPYEQYF
TRBV5-1	TRBJ2-1	CASSRRPSGRGEFSYNEQFF
TRBV19	TRBJ1-5	CASSGLNQPQHF
TRBV27	TRBJ1-6	CASSLYRGTPLHF
TRBV28	TRBJ2-3	CASTDGGSTDTQYF
TRBV2	TRBJ2-1	CASSERRGEGQFF
TRBV7-8	TRBJ1-6	CASSLVGRGAYNSPLHF
TRBV2	TRBJ2-3	CASTILLTDTQYF
TRBV28	TRBJ1-1	CASSFRGNTEAFF
TRBV4-3	TRBJ1-2	CASSQGTGQVYYGYTF
TRBV29-1	TRBJ1-1	CSVAINQGQGGFF
TRBV5-1	TRBJ2-5	CASSDREETQYF
TRBV18	TRBJ2-7	CASSTRRDSYEQYF
TRBV6-4	TRBJ1-2	CASSPGFWVYGYTF
TRBV9	TRBJ2-3	CASSVIRGDTQYF
TRBV7-9	TRBJ1-1	CASSPGGTEAFF
TRBV10-3	TRBJ2-7	CAISESGRTGFEQYF
TRBV5-4	TRBJ2-3	CASRNRITGGVSSDTQYF
TRBV7-9	TRBJ2-3	CASSLTSGGTDTQYF
TRBV19	TRBJ2-1	CASSLAESSYNEQFF
TRBV27	TRBJ1-5	CASADRGNQPQHF
TRBV27	TRBJ2-7	CASSERGPYEQYF